This TCR beta chain is from a study of CD8 T cells in Susac syndrome. Study overall: When blood was drawn, patients with Susac syndrome were on intravenous immunoglobulin alone, on corticosteroids, or therapy-naive.

This CDR3 is built from 15 residues. The V end lost 5 bases, the J end lost 4 bases, and 18 bases lay between the germline ends. Germline V gene data show CDR1 as SGHRS and CDR2 as YFSETQ. RNA, at 0.5 to 1 ug, was reverse transcribed with random hexamers. A multiplex approach, immunoSEQ multiplex PCR, amplified TCR beta CDR3 across 54 Vbeta and 13 Jbeta. MiXCR, run by TCRdb on the immunoSEQ multiplex PCR reads, gives a single entry per CDR3 protein. The sample shows some 180,000 distinct CDR3 sequences, roughly 90% of them seen only once. Sequencing of TCR beta was undertaken in CD8+ and CD4+ T cells derived from blood.

The source material was CD4+ T cells from PBMCs. The receptor was isolated from a human donor with Susac syndrome. The J gene is TRBJ1-1, the V gene TRBV5-1; D not certain. The CDR3 coding sequence is TGCGCCAGCAGATTAACCGACCGAAGGTCCACTGAAGCTTTCTTT. This gives the protein CASRLTDRRSTEAFF.